A selection of T cell receptor beta chains follows, all from one sample in a study of blood T cell repertoires in COVID-19. Method: immunoSEQ multiplex PCR; TCRdb's copy keeps in-frame clones and lacks some. The sample lists approximately 73,000 clones; about 91% were seen once. Sequencing input: peripheral blood. The source is a man older than 75 with acute or convalescent COVID-19. The CDR3 runs from the conserved cysteine through the conserved F or W. A D gene is named only where the DNA matches it firmly. Only part of the rows carry a size: once, few, many, or a class if the clone is expanded.

clone_size j_call d_call v_call cdr3_aa cdr3_nt
NA TRBJ1-1 TRBD1 TRBV29-1 CSGGQGLGTEAFF TGCAGCGGCGGACAGGGGTTGGGCACTGAAGCTTTCTTT
once TRBJ2-2 TRBD1 TRBV28 CASRVGTAGELFF TGTGCCAGCAGGGTGGGGACAGCCGGGGAGCTGTTTTTT
NA TRBJ1-3 NA TRBV12-5 CASGPLSGNTIYF TGTGCTAGTGGTCCCCTATCTGGAAACACCATATATTTT
NA TRBJ2-3 TRBD2 TRBV24-1 CATSAPSGGADTQYF TGTGCCACCAGTGCCCCGTCCGGGGGGGCCGATACGCAGTATTTT
NA TRBJ1-1 NA TRBV3-1/TRBV3-2 CASSQFGGGRVEAFF TGTGCCAGCAGCCAATTCGGCGGGGGCCGCGTGGAAGCTTTCTTT
few TRBJ2-2 NA TRBV5-4 CASSLDRNTGELFF TGTGCCAGCAGCTTGGACAGGAACACCGGGGAGCTGTTTTTT
NA TRBJ1-2 NA TRBV11-2 CASSLDSSYRSGYTF TGTGCCAGCAGCTTAGATAGCAGTTACCGGAGTGGCTACACCTTC
NA TRBJ1-2 NA TRBV6-5 CASSYEFLYGYTF TGTGCCAGCAGTTACGAGTTTCTCTATGGCTACACCTTC
NA TRBJ2-3 NA TRBV7-3 CASSLDGRGDTQYF TGTGCCAGCAGCCTAGACGGGCGGGGAGATACGCAGTATTTT
NA TRBJ1-1 NA TRBV30 CAWSPRAGGNEAFF TGTGCCTGGAGTCCGCGCGCGGGCGGCAATGAAGCTTTCTTT
NA TRBJ2-5 TRBD2 TRBV6-5 CASLVSGGAQETQYF TGTGCCAGTCTCGTAAGCGGGGGGGCCCAAGAGACCCAGTACTTC
NA TRBJ2-7 TRBD1 TRBV5-5 CASSWGQGTPEQYF TGTGCCAGCAGCTGGGGACAGGGAACCCCCGAGCAGTACTTC
NA TRBJ2-2 NA TRBV27 CASSPTPRTNTGELFF TGTGCCAGCAGTCCTACTCCTAGGACGAACACCGGGGAGCTGTTTTTT
NA TRBJ1-2 TRBD1 TRBV30 CAWTGTGTPNYGYTF TGTGCCTGGACCGGGACAGGTACCCCTAATTATGGCTACACCTTC
NA TRBJ2-3 TRBD1 TRBV19 CASSISRGQDTQYF TGTGCCAGTAGTATTTCCAGGGGGCAAGATACGCAGTATTTT
NA TRBJ2-4 NA TRBV12-3/TRBV12-4 CASSLSGKNIQYF TGTGCCAGCAGTTTGTCAGGGAAAAACATTCAGTACTTC
NA TRBJ1-2 NA TRBV30 CAWSLTQGYGYTF TGTGCCTGGAGTCTAACCCAGGGCTATGGCTACACCTTC
NA TRBJ1-1 NA TRBV2 CASNWGRETEAFF TGTGCCAGCAATTGGGGCAGGGAAACTGAAGCTTTCTTT